The clone carrying this T cell receptor beta chain turned up a few times. Molecular barcoding with unique molecular identifiers was used for the TCRbeta library. TCRdb reprocessed the PCR reads with MiXCR, giving one entry per CDR3 protein. The table includes some 590,000 distinct CDR3 sequences, roughly a tenth detected once. These data originate in a study of T-cell reconstitution after alpha-beta-depleted transplantation in children. Germline CDR1 ENHRY, CDR2 SYGVKD. The CDR3 contains 14 residues. Trimming took 7 bases from V and 4 from J; bases not matched to a gene: 9. The chain is built from TRBV10-3 and TRBJ1-1, with 7 bases identical to TRBD1. This TCR derives from a human donor who donated a stem cell graft to a child with acute myeloid leukemia. The material sequenced was PBMCs from the stem cell graft donor, taken from the stem cell graft. The CDR3 loop is CAITKTGTTTEAFF. The CDR3 coding sequence is TGTGCCATCACCAAGACAGGGACGACCACTGAAGCTTTCTTT.